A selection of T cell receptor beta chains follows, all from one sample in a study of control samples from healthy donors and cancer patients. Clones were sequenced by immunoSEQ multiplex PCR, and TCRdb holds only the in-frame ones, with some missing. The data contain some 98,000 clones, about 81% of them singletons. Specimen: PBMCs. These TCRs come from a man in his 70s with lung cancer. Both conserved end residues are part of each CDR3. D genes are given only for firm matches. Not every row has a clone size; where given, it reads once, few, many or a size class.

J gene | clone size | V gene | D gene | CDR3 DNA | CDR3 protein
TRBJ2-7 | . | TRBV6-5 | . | TGTGCCAGCAAGAAGGGGCCAAGCTCCTACGAGCAGTACTTC | CASKKGPSSYEQYF
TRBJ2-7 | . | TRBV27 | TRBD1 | TGTGCCAGCAGGCCCCCCTCTTCAGGGGGCCTCAGTGGGCAGTACTTC | CASRPPSSGGLSGQYF
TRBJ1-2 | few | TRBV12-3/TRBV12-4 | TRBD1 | TGTGCCAGCAGACCGACAGGGGTTAATGGCTACACCTTC | CASRPTGVNGYTF
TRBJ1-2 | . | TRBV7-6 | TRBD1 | TGTGCCAGCAGTCCGGACAGGGGAAGCTATGGCTACACCTTC | CASSPDRGSYGYTF
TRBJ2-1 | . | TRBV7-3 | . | TGTGCCAGCAGCTTAACGGTAGGTGAGCAGTTCTTC | CASSLTVGEQFF
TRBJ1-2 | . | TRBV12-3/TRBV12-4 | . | TGTGCCAGCAGTTCGACATCTAACTATGGCTACACCTTC | CASSSTSNYGYTF
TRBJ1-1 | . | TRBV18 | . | TGTGCCAGCTCAATTCCGGGACCCCAGAACACTGAAGCTTTCTTT | CASSIPGPQNTEAFF
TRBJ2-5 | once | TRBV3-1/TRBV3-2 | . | TGTGCCAGCAGCCCATCCGGGGGGCGGGGGATCCAAGAGACCCAGTACTTC | CASSPSGGRGIQETQYF
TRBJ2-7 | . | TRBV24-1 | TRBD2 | TGTGCCACCAGTGATTCAACTAGCGGGAACTACGAGCAGTACTTC | CATSDSTSGNYEQYF
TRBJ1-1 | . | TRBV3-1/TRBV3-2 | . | TGTGCCAGCAGCCGGCCCCGGGGCGGAAAGAACACTGAAGCTTTCTTT | CASSRPRGGKNTEAFF
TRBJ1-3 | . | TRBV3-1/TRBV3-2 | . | TGTGCCAGCAGCCAAGATGCGGGGACCTTCTCTGGAAACACCATATATTTT | CASSQDAGTFSGNTIYF
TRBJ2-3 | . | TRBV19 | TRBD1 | TGTGCCAGTAGTAATATAACAGGGGTTACAGATACGCAGTATTTT | CASSNITGVTDTQYF
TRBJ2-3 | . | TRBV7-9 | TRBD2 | TGTGCCAGCAGCCTACGGGGGGGCGAAGATACGCAGTATTTT | CASSLRGGEDTQYF
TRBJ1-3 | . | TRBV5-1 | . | TGCGCCAGCAGCGCCCGGGGGACGGACTCTGGAAACACCATATATTTT | CASSARGTDSGNTIYF
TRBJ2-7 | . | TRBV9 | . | TGTGCCAGCAGCGTAGGACACGGACTGGGCTACGAGCAGTACTTC | CASSVGHGLGYEQYF